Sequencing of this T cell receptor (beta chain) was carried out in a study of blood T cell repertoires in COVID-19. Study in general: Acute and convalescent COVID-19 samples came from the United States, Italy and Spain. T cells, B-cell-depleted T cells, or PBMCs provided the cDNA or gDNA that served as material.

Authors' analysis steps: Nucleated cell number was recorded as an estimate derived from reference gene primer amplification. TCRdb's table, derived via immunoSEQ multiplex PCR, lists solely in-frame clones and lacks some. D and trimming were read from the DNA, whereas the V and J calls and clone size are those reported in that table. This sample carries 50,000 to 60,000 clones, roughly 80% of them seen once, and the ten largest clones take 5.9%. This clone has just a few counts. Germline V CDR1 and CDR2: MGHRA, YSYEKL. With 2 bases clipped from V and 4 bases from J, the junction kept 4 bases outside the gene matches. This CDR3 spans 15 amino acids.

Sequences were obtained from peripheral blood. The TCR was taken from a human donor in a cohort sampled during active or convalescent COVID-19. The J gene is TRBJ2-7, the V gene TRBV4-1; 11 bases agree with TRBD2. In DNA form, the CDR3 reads TGCGCCAGCAGCCAACTTACTAGCGGGAGATACGAGCAGTACTTC. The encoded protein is CASSQLTSGRYEQYF.